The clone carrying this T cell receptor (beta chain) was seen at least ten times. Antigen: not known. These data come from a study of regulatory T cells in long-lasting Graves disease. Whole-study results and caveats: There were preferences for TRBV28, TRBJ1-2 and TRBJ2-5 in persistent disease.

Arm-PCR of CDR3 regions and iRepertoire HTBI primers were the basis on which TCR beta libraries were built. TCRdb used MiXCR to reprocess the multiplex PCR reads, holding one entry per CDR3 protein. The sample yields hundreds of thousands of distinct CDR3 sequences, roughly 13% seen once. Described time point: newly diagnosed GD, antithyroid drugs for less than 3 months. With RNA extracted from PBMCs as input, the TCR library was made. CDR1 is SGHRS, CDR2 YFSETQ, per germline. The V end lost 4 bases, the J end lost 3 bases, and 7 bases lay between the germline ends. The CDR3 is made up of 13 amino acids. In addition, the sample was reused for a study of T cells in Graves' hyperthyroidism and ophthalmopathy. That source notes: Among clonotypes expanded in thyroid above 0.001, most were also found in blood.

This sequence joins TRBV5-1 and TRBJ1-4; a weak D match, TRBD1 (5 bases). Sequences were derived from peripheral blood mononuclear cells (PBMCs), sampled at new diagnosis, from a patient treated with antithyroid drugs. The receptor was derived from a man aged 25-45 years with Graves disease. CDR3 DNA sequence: TGCGCCAGCAGCCCGGGACCTAATGAAAAACTGTTTTTT. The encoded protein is CASSPGPNEKLFF. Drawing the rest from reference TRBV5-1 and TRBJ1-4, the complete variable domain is KAGVTQTPRYLIKTRGQQVTLSCSPISGHRSVSWYQQTPGQGLQFLFEYFSETQRNKGNFPGRFSGRQFSNSRSEMNVSTLELGDSALYLCASSPGPNEKLFFGSGTQLSVL.